The sequence of this T cell receptor beta chain was determined in a study of blood T cell repertoires in COVID-19. As for the study in general: The samples span acute and convalescent COVID-19 from the United States, Italy and Spain.

Assay used: immunoSEQ multiplex PCR; TCRdb lists only in-frame clones, some missing. The sample lists approximately 300,000 clones; about 83% were seen once. Germline V gene data show CDR1 as ENHRY and CDR2 as SYGVKD. The CDR3 has 17 residues. The V gene end was trimmed by 4 bases and the J gene end by 2 bases; junction bases not matched to a gene: 11. This chain links TRBV10-3 with TRBJ2-7, with 10 nucleotides matching TRBD2. Sequencing used peripheral blood. This receptor was identified in a woman aged 50 to 60 with acute or convalescent COVID-19. The chain's CDR3 is CAISVRGTSELTYEQYF. CDR3 sequence (DNA): TGTGCCATCAGTGTTAGGGGGACTAGCGAACTTACCTACGAGCAGTACTTC.